The clone carrying this T cell receptor beta chain occurred once. Its cognate antigen is unknown. This specimen belongs to a study of regulatory and conventional T cells in RAG deficiency. Overall study results and limits: Sorted Omenn CD25-high CD127-low cells may not be bona fide Tregs. Treg unique TCR beta sequences were about 92-fold fewer in Omenn syndrome and CID/AS patients than controls. In Omenn syndrome, Treg and Tconv repertoires overlapped >80%.

Generated by immunoSEQ multiplex PCR, the TCRdb table keeps only in-frame clones and is missing some. The data hold more than 40,000 clones, with about 90% observed a single time. The V end was cut by 5 bases, the J end by 4 bases, with 15 bases between. The germline V gene encodes CDR1 SGHAT and CDR2 FQNNGV. This CDR3 is 15 amino acids long. Conventional CD4+ T cells were sorted from blood as CD25-low CD127-high cells. These data were likewise used in another study, on regulatory T cells. This second study notes: The primer mix had 52 TRBV and 13 TRBJ primers. Patient repertoires had restricted TRB V-J pairs and skewed V and J usage, most in Tregs.

Specimen: CD4+ effector T cells sorted from blood. The TCR was taken from a human donor in good health. J is TRBJ2-1 and V is TRBV11-2; D unresolved. The CDR3 DNA sequence: TGTGCCAGCAGCCGTCAAGCTTCCTTTTACAATGAGCAGTTCTTC. Encoded protein: CASSRQASFYNEQFF.